The next 10 T cell receptor beta chains were all read from a single sample in a study of CXCR3-negative and CXCR3-positive naive CD8 T cells. UMI-labeled 5' RACE TRB cDNA libraries were prepared from the cells. TCRdb reanalyzed the 5' RACE reads and collapses them to one entry per CDR3 protein, without DNA. Recorded for this sample: 70,000 to 100,000 distinct CDR3 sequences. The sequenced sample was naive CXCR3- CD8+ T cells from blood. As for subset: CD45RO-CCR7+CD27+CD95- naive CD8+ T cells lacking CXCR3 (TNR3-). These receptor sequences come from a human donor in good health. Some clones in this sample may be carry-over from other donors' samples.

V and J are TRBV6-2 or TRBV6-3 and TRBJ2-1; TCRdb names TRBD1, which stays unverified in the absence of DNA. The CDR3 loop spans 11 amino acids. Germline values: CDR1 MNHEY, CDR2 SVGEGT. The CDR3 protein is CASSQDRIRFF.

The chain has TRBV7-9 and TRBJ2-3. CDR3 size: 14 residues. Per germline, CDR1 SEHNR and CDR2 FQNEAQ (reference sequence). This CDR3 reads CASSSGRLTDTQYF. The complete variable domain, with remaining parts taken from reference TRBV7-9 and TRBJ2-3, reads DTGVSQNPRHKITKRGQNVTFRCDPISEHNRLYWYRQTLGQGPEFLTYFQNEAQLEKSRLLSDRFSAERPKGSFSTLEIQRTEQGDSAMYLCASSSGRLTDTQYFGPGTRLTVL.

CDR3 protein: CATIPAGNTEAFF. The chain links TRBV10-3 to TRBJ1-1; the TRBD1 assignment by TCRdb is unverifiable without DNA. Per germline, CDR1 ENHRY and CDR2 SYGVKD. This CDR3 region has 13 residues.

This chain links TRBV9 with TRBJ2-3. CDR1 and CDR2 (germline): SGDLS, YYNGEE. The CDR3 has 15 amino acids. The CDR3 here is CASSAGILSTDTQYF. Together with reference TRBV9 and TRBJ2-3, the CDR3 gives the full variable domain: DSGVTQTPKHLITATGQRVTLRCSPRSGDLSVYWYQQSLDQGLQFLIQYYNGEERAKGNILERFSAQQFPDLHSELNLSSLELGDSALYFCASSAGILSTDTQYFGPGTRLTVL.

The V gene is TRBV6-2 or TRBV6-3, the J gene TRBJ2-1; lacking DNA, the TRBD2 call made by TCRdb goes unchecked. Per the germline V gene, CDR1 is MNHEY and CDR2 is SVGEGT. The CDR3 runs 15 residues. The CDR3 sequence is CASSPTSTSYNEQFF.

The chain uses TRBV27 and TRBJ2-3. The CDR3 contains 14 residues. Germline V gene sequence: CDR1 MNHEY, CDR2 SMNVEV (reference sequence). The CDR3 region is CASSLRGLADTQYF.

The chain couples TRBV11-2 to TRBJ2-1; the D call of TRBD2 rests on TCRdb alone, since no DNA is present to check it. This CDR3 comprises 17 residues. Looked up from germline, CDR1 is SGHAT and CDR2 is FQNNGV. CDR3 region: CASSPPRWGPFPHEQFF.

V is TRBV6-1 and J is TRBJ1-1; the TCRdb D gene call, TRBD1, has no DNA to confirm it. CDR1 and CDR2 (germline): MNHNS, SASEGT. The CDR3 has 16 residues. CDR3 loop: CASSEWFEGLGTEAFF.

The rearrangement links TRBV11-3 to TRBJ2-1. The CDR3 extends over 13 amino acids. CDR1 and CDR2 (germline): SGHNT, YENEEA. CDR3 region: CASSLGGGTEQFF.

The chain recombines TRBV9 with TRBJ2-1; the D call of TRBD2 rests on TCRdb alone, since no DNA is present to check it. Germline V lookup: CDR1 SGDLS, CDR2 YYNGEE. The CDR3 length is 14 residues. The CDR3 sequence: CASSPAGGVDEQFF.